Listed here are 24 T cell receptor beta chains from one sample, sequenced in a study of CD8 T cells in ankylosing spondylitis. A single record per CDR3 protein comes from TCRdb applying MiXCR to the 5' RACE reads. Of about 170,000 distinct CDR3 sequences in the sample, approximately 20% were seen once. Input material: blood, either unsorted or a sorted T cell fraction (not recorded which). The origin of the receptors is a male donor with ankylosing spondylitis or in good health (not recorded which).

V and J are TRBV19 and TRBJ2-1; maybe TRBD2 (6 bases). CDR3 length equals 15 residues. The germline V and J ends were trimmed by 3 bases and 5 bases, with 14 bases remaining between them. The V gene's germline CDR1 is LNHDA and CDR2 SQIVND (reference sequence). CDR3 loop: CASSILGGTDNEQFF. CDR3 nucleotide sequence: TGTGCCAGTAGTATTCTCGGGGGTACCGACAATGAGCAGTTCTTC.

The chain carries TRBV12-3 or TRBV12-4 and TRBJ1-5, with D perhaps matching TRBD1 (6 bases). The length of the CDR3 is 15 residues. The V end was cut by 0 bases, the J end by 7 bases, with 13 bases between. CDR3 protein: CASSLAGGGGQPQHF. CDR3 nucleotides: TGTGCCAGCAGTTTAGCAGGAGGGGGAGGACAGCCCCAGCATTTT.

This clonotype was recorded at least ten times. This chain joins TRBV5-1 and TRBJ1-5; weak D call: TRBD1 (6 bases). Germline V lookup: CDR1 SGHRS, CDR2 YFSETQ. Trimming removed 0 bases at V and 7 bases at J, with 11 bases between. This CDR3 region has 14 residues. CDR3 residues: CASSLAGGQQPQHF. Here the CDR3 DNA reads TGCGCCAGCAGCTTGGCCGGGGGGCAGCAGCCCCAGCATTTT. The full variable domain, in which reference TRBV5-1 and TRBJ1-5 provide the parts outside the CDR3, is KAGVTQTPRYLIKTRGQQVTLSCSPISGHRSVSWYQQTPGQGLQFLFEYFSETQRNKGNFPGRFSGRQFSNSRSEMNVSTLELGDSALYLCASSLAGGQQPQHFGDGTRLSIL.

This clonotype has more than one count but fewer than ten. The chain employs TRBV9 and TRBJ2-3; 11 positions match TRBD2. V lost 4 bases and J lost 9; bases outside the gene matches: 13. CDR1 SGDLS and CDR2 YYNGEE come from the germline V gene. CDR3 length: 16 residues. The CDR3 DNA reads as TGTGCCAGCAGCCCGGGGGGGCTAGCGGGAGGTGGAACGCAGTATTTT. It yields the protein CASSPGGLAGGGTQYF.

The rearrangement links TRBV10-3 to TRBJ1-1; maybe TRBD1 (5 bases). The CDR3 runs 14 residues. The germline V gene has CDR1 ENHRY and CDR2 SYGVKD. The V end lost 3 bases, the J end lost 4 bases, and 12 bases lay between the germline ends. CDR3 residues: CAISDNGGGTEAFF. The CDR3 region has the DNA TGTGCCATCAGTGACAACGGGGGGGGCACTGAAGCTTTCTTT.

The chain employs TRBV15 and TRBJ2-7; D is possibly TRBD2 (6 bases). The CDR3 loop spans 17 amino acids. Trimming took off 0 bases at V and 9 bases at J, with 24 bases between the two ends. In germline, CDR1 is LNHNV, CDR2 YYDKDF (reference sequence). The CDR3 DNA reads as TGTGCCACCAGCAGAGATTGGGCGGGAAAGACGAGACGGTGGCAGTACTTC. Translation gives CATSRDWAGKTRRWQYF.

The rearrangement uses TRBV29-1 and TRBJ1-1; D may be TRBD1 (5 bases). The CDR3 length is 11 residues. The V gene's germline CDR1 is SQVTM and CDR2 ANQGSEA. Trimming pared 6 bases from V and 6 bases from J, leaving 11 bases between. CDR3 DNA sequence: TGCAGCGTCTCAGGGAATGCTGAAGCTTTCTTT. Translated: CSVSGNAEAFF.

In this sample, this clonotype turned up many times. The chain carries TRBV5-1 and TRBJ2-1, with 7 nucleotides matching TRBD2. Germline loops: CDR1 SGHRS, CDR2 YFSETQ. J lost 7 bases, V lost 4 bases, and 14 bases had no gene match. This CDR3 has 16 residues. CDR3 protein: CASSRWSGTSGNEQFF. CDR3 DNA: TGCGCCAGCAGCCGGTGGAGCGGGACGTCTGGAAATGAGCAGTTCTTC. Full variable domain (remainder filled in from reference TRBV5-1 and TRBJ2-1): KAGVTQTPRYLIKTRGQQVTLSCSPISGHRSVSWYQQTPGQGLQFLFEYFSETQRNKGNFPGRFSGRQFSNSRSEMNVSTLELGDSALYLCASSRWSGTSGNEQFFGPGTRLTVL.

This clonotype has at least ten counts. The rearrangement links TRBV20-1 to TRBJ2-3, with 9 bases identical to TRBD2. Germline V gene data show CDR1 as DFQATT and CDR2 as SNEGSKA (reference sequence). The V segment lost 3 bases and the J segment 4 bases; nucleotides outside the gene matches: 11. The CDR3 runs to 16 residues. The CDR3 nucleotides are TGCAGTGCTAGCTGGGGGGTAGCGGGAGAATCAGATACGCAGTATTTT. Translated, it gives CSASWGVAGESDTQYF.

This clonotype has at least ten counts. The chain uses TRBV29-1 and TRBJ1-5, with no clear D. This CDR3 contains 13 residues. Germline V CDR1 and CDR2: SQVTM, ANQGSEA. V was clipped by 6 bases and J by 2 bases, with 11 bases between them. This CDR3 is CSVSGRGNQPQHF. Written as DNA, the CDR3 is TGCAGCGTATCCGGACGGGGCAATCAGCCCCAGCATTTT.

The CDR3 DNA sequence: TGTGCCAGCAGCCCCGCGACTGGTACGGAGACCCAGTACTTC. Translating gives CASSPATGTETQYF. The chain is built from TRBV4-2 and TRBJ2-5; no definite D call. V lost 4 bases and J lost 5, with 14 bases in between. The CDR3 length is 14 residues. Germline CDR1 LGHNA, CDR2 YNFKEQ.

This clonotype was observed at least ten times. This chain uses TRBV9 with TRBJ2-3; D remains ambiguous. This CDR3 contains 14 residues. Germline CDR1 and CDR2: SGDLS and YYNGEE. Trimming cost V 2 bases and J 3 bases, with 10 bases left between them. This chain's CDR3 is CASSVLPSTDTQYF. In nucleotides, the CDR3 is TGTGCCAGCAGCGTCCTGCCCTCTACAGATACGCAGTATTTT.

The chain has TRBV20-1 and TRBJ2-1; no clear D. This CDR3 is 16 amino acids long. The germline gives CDR1 DFQATT, CDR2 SNEGSKA (reference sequence). CDR3 sequence (DNA): TGCAGCTTTAGGCGCCGGGCTCCGGGCTCCTACAATGAGCAGTTCTTC. This codes for CSFRRRAPGSYNEQFF.

V is TRBV10-3 and J is TRBJ1-3; 9 bases line up with TRBD1. CDR1 is ENHRY and CDR2 is SYGVKD in the germline V gene. CDR3 length: 14 amino acids. Trimming removed 10 bases from V and 6 bases from J; junction bases left unmatched: 10. CDR3 region: CASRGDRAENTIYF. DNA for the CDR3: TGTGCCAGCCGCGGGGACAGGGCCGAAAACACCATATATTTT.

This chain connects TRBV20-1 to TRBJ1-5; D uncertain. The germline V gene encodes CDR1 DFQATT and CDR2 SNEGSKA (reference sequence). V was trimmed by 0 bases and J by 2 bases, leaving 8 bases between them. The CDR3 runs to 14 residues. CDR3 bases: TGCAGTGCTAGAGAGGCGGTGGGCAATCAGCCCCAGCATTTT. Protein product: CSAREAVGNQPQHF.

This clonotype has a single count. The rearrangement links TRBV24-1 to TRBJ2-1; possibly TRBD2 for D (5 bases). The ends were cut back, 2 bases at V and 3 bases at J, with 10 bases in the middle. The germline CDR1 and CDR2 sequences are KGHDR and SFDVKD. The CDR3 has 15 amino acids. The CDR3 here is CATSDSTSFYNEQFF. The CDR3 DNA sequence: TGTGCCACCAGTGATTCTACTAGTTTCTACAATGAGCAGTTCTTC.

J is TRBJ1-2 and V is TRBV4-1, with 10 bases identical to TRBD1. From germline, CDR1 is MGHRA and CDR2 YSYEKL. CDR3 length equals 17 residues. After removal of 5 bases from V and 3 bases from J, the junction contained 12 bases not matched to a gene. CDR3: CASSFSPRDRGDYGYTF. The DNA of the CDR3 is TGCGCCAGCAGCTTCAGTCCCCGGGACAGGGGAGACTATGGCTACACCTTC.

This clonotype has a count of ten or more. The chain combines TRBV5-1 with TRBJ1-4, with 9 positions matching TRBD1. This CDR3 spans 15 amino acids. CDR1 and CDR2 from the germline V gene are SGHRS and YFSETQ. V gave up 4 bases and J gave up 6 bases; unmatched junction bases: 7. DNA for the CDR3: TGCGCCAGCAGCGCACCCGGGACAGGGCATGAAAAACTGTTTTTT. It translates to CASSAPGTGHEKLFF.

This clonotype came up a few times. The CDR3 DNA reads as TGTGCCAGCAAACAGGCCGGTAGGGCCAACTATGGCTACACCTTC. Translating it yields CASKQAGRANYGYTF. The chain joins TRBV27 to TRBJ1-2, with a weak D call TRBD1 (5 bases). The CDR3 runs 15 residues. Germline CDR1 reads MNHEY; CDR2 reads SMNVEV (reference sequence). The V end lost 7 bases, the J end lost 2 bases, and 17 bases lay between the germline ends.

A word on this clonotype: A single base separates this from a much larger clone, so it may be a read error. The chain joins TRBV4-1 to TRBJ2-5; 14 nucleotides agree with TRBD2. The CDR3 runs to 17 residues. In germline, CDR1 is MGHRA, CDR2 YSYEKL. The CDR3 bases are TGCGTCAGCAACCAACGACTAGCGGGAGGGCCCTTAGAGACCCAGTACTTC. Encoded protein: CVSNQRLAGGPLETQYF.

A single count supports this clonotype. The rearrangement joins TRBV30 to TRBJ2-7; the D is unclear. Germline CDR1 GTSNPN, CDR2 SVGIG (reference sequence). The CDR3 consists of 11 residues. Trimming stripped 0 bases from V and 5 bases from J, with 5 bases between. CDR3: CAWSVQNEQYF. CDR3 nucleotides: TGTGCCTGGAGTGTACAGAACGAGCAGTACTTC.

In this sample, this clonotype turned up many times. The chain recombines TRBV5-1 with TRBJ2-2; 13 bases align to TRBD2. Trimming took 4 bases from V and 6 from J; bases not matched to a gene: 6. There are 16 residues in the CDR3. CDR1 SGHRS and CDR2 YFSETQ come from the germline V gene. CDR3: CASSIGTSGMAGELFF. The CDR3 DNA reads TGCGCCAGCAGCATCGGGACTAGCGGGATGGCCGGGGAGCTGTTTTTT.

This clonotype came up many times. The chain recombines TRBV24-1 with TRBJ2-1, with 8 nucleotides matching TRBD2. V lost 9 bases and J lost 3; bases outside the gene matches: 12. CDR3 length equals 16 residues. Per germline, CDR1 KGHDR and CDR2 SFDVKD. Written as DNA, the CDR3 is TGTGCCACCGGCCGGGAGGGAACCGCGGACTACAATGAGCAGTTCTTC. Translated, it gives CATGREGTADYNEQFF.

A word on this clonotype: One end of the junction is discordant with germline, which a read error may explain. The chain combines TRBV7-9 with TRBJ2-1; D not resolved. CDR1 and CDR2 (germline): SEHNR, FQNEAQ (reference sequence). CDR3 size: 12 residues. CDR3 protein: CASSSDFAEQLF. DNA of the CDR3: TGTGCCAGCAGCTCCGACTTCGCAGAGCAGTTGTTC.